The 22 T cell receptor beta chains given below trace back to one sample, sequenced in a study of metastatic and nonmetastatic thyroid tumors. With MiXCR, TCRdb called clones anew from the PCR reads. Of about 40,000 clones in the sample, roughly 10% were seen once. None of the patients had undergone any treatment ahead of thyroid surgery. Sequencing was carried out using blood. These receptors were taken from a female donor with papillary thyroid cancer or a benign thyroid nodule (not recorded which). Some clones in this sample may be carry-over from other donors' samples.

The rearrangement joins TRBV5-1 to TRBJ2-1; 10 bases line up with TRBD2. J gave up 8 bases and V 4 bases, and 3 bases lay outside the gene matches. The CDR3 is made up of 13 amino acids. CDR1 and CDR2 (germline): SGHRS, YFSETQ. The CDR3 DNA follows: TGCGCCAGCAGCGAGCGGGGGGGCTATGAGCAGTTCTTC. The encoded protein is CASSERGGYEQFF.

The table lists this clone with many counts. The genes are TRBV12-3 or TRBV12-4 and TRBJ2-1; 9 positions match TRBD2. The V and J ends lost 6 bases and 1 base, in that order; junction bases with no gene match: 13. CDR3 length equals 18 residues. The CDR3 DNA reads as TGTGCCAGCAGGGTGGGACTAGCTTATCGTGGGTCCTACAATGAGCAGTTCTTC. This gives the protein CASRVGLAYRGSYNEQFF.

This clone has a count of ten or more. The rearrangement uses TRBV28 and TRBJ1-1, with D possibly being TRBD1 (5 bases). Germline values: CDR1 MDHEN, CDR2 SYDVKM. The ends were cut back, 6 bases at V and 1 base at J, with 12 bases in the middle. CDR3 size: 14 residues. CDR3 DNA: TGTGCCAGCAGGAAACAGGAATGGAACACTGAAGCTTTCTTT. Protein product: CASRKQEWNTEAFF.

The V and J genes are TRBV4-2 and TRBJ2-1; D ambiguous. The CDR3 is 11 residues long. V was clipped by 4 bases and J by 5 bases, with 3 bases between them. CDR1 is LGHNA, CDR2 YNFKEQ, per germline. CDR3 sequence: CASSRDNEQFF. The DNA of the CDR3 is TGTGCCAGCAGCCGCGACAATGAGCAGTTCTTC.

Many counts were recorded for this clone. The chain uses TRBV15 and TRBJ2-1, with 8 bases fitting TRBD2. CDR1 and CDR2 (germline): LNHNV, YYDKDF (reference sequence). The CDR3 covers 16 residues. The trim removed 5 bases at V and 4 bases at J, leaving 10 bases unmatched. CDR3 sequence (DNA): TGTGCCACCAGCCCACGACCGGGACTAGGGTACAATGAGCAGTTCTTC. This gives the protein CATSPRPGLGYNEQFF.

The chain joins TRBV6-5 to TRBJ2-7; unclear D gene. Looked up from germline, CDR1 is MNHEY and CDR2 is SVGAGI. The CDR3 spans 15 residues. V was shortened by 0 bases and J by 2 bases, with 11 bases between the two germline ends. The DNA for the CDR3 is TGTGCCAGCAGTTACTCGTTTACATCACCCTACGAGCAGTACTTC. This codes for CASSYSFTSPYEQYF.

As to this clone: A much larger clone is a single base away; this may be a read error. The V and J genes are TRBV27 and TRBJ1-1; D gene ambiguous. Trimming took 7 bases from V and 3 from J, leaving 12 bases between them. Germline V gene data show CDR1 as MNHEY and CDR2 as SMNVEV (reference sequence). This CDR3 contains 13 residues. The CDR3 DNA sequence: TGTGCCAGCAAATTTTATGTGGACACTGAAGCTTTCTTT. Translation: CASKFYVDTEAFF.

Many counts were recorded for this clone. In DNA, the CDR3 is TGTGCCAGCAGTCCACCCGCGGGACTACCCACAGATACGCAGTATTTT. Residues: CASSPPAGLPTDTQYF. J is TRBJ2-3 and V is TRBV2; 7 nucleotides agree with TRBD2. From germline, CDR1 is SNHLY and CDR2 FYNNEI. J was trimmed by 2 bases and V by 5 bases; bases with no gene match: 10. The CDR3 runs 16 residues.

This clone was observed at least ten times. A much larger clone differs by one base, so this may be a read error. The sample carries other DNA sequences with the same CDR3. V usage is TRBV4-2 and J usage is TRBJ1-2; 8 nucleotides match TRBD1. The CDR3 has 14 amino acids. Germline lookup yields CDR1 LGHNA and CDR2 YNFKEQ. The CDR3 sequence: CASSQRDRFYGNTF. The CDR3 DNA sequence: TGTGCCAGCAGCCAACGGGACAGGTTCTATGGCAACACCTTC.

This clone has at least ten counts. The V and J genes are TRBV5-7 and TRBJ1-4; tentatively, D is TRBD1 (6 bases). TRBV5-7 is assigned to the ORF class and has an uncertain function. The CDR3 loop spans 16 amino acids. V lost 0 bases to trimming and J lost 6 bases, with 15 bases between them. CDR3: CASSLGRAGAHEKLFF. In DNA form, the CDR3 reads TGTGCCAGCAGCTTGGGACGGGCAGGGGCGCATGAAAAACTGTTTTTT.

This clone showed up many times. This sequence joins TRBV7-9 and TRBJ2-7, with 12 bases lining up with TRBD2. The CDR3 sequence is 15 residues long. CDR1 and CDR2 from the germline V gene are SEHNR and FQNEAQ (reference sequence). Trimming removed 1 base from V and 3 bases from J; junction bases left unmatched: 1. The CDR3 sequence is CASSLVGLAGYEQYF. CDR3 bases: TGTGCCAGCAGCTTAGTGGGACTAGCGGGCTACGAGCAGTACTTC.

This clone appeared many times. V is TRBV7-9 and J is TRBJ2-7; TRBD1 matches 7 bases. The CDR3 contains 15 residues. Germline V lookup: CDR1 SEHNR, CDR2 FQNEAQ (reference sequence). V shed 6 bases, J shed 2 bases, and the junction held 10 bases outside the gene matches. The CDR3 spells CASRPRTGSTYEQYF. The CDR3 DNA sequence: TGTGCCAGCAGACCCCGGACAGGTTCTACCTACGAGCAGTACTTC.

This clone was picked up many times. The chain couples TRBV12-3 or TRBV12-4 to TRBJ2-5; the D gene could be TRBD1 or TRBD2 (5 bases each). Trimming shortened V by 0 bases and J by 13 bases, and 12 bases separated the two germline ends. The CDR3 is 12 residues long. The CDR3 reads CASSLALGPGYF. The DNA for the CDR3 is TGTGCCAGCAGTTTAGCGTTGGGACCGGGGTACTTC.

This clone has at least ten counts. The chain is built from TRBV20-1 and TRBJ2-7; TRBD1 matches 8 bases. The length of the CDR3 is 14 residues. V was clipped by 6 bases and J by 2 bases; unmatched bases: 9. From germline, CDR1 is DFQATT and CDR2 SNEGSKA (reference sequence). The CDR3 loop reads CSAKLTGVTYEQYF. The CDR3 DNA sequence: TGCAGTGCGAAGCTGACAGGGGTCACCTACGAGCAGTACTTC.

This clone was recorded at least ten times. This chain links TRBV7-8 with TRBJ2-7; D call uncertain. The CDR3 is 13 residues long. Germline V lookup: CDR1 SGHVS, CDR2 FQNEAQ. V was cut by 5 bases and J by 2 bases, with 10 bases left in between. CDR3 loop: CASSKDKTYEQYF. In DNA form, the CDR3 reads TGTGCCAGCAGCAAAGACAAGACCTACGAGCAGTACTTC.

Ten or more counts support this clone. The sample holds other DNA sequences that translate to the same CDR3. The V gene is TRBV6-4, the J gene TRBJ1-2, with no clear D. The CDR3 is 14 residues long. The germline V and J ends were trimmed by 2 bases and 8 bases, with 15 bases remaining between them. The V gene's germline CDR1 is MRHNA and CDR2 SNTAGT. The CDR3 loop reads CASSDRTGDGGYTF. The DNA of the CDR3 is TGTGCCAGCAGTGACCGGACCGGAGATGGAGGCTACACCTTC.

This clone was picked up a small number of times. This may come from a read error, since a much larger clone is one base off. V gene TRBV29-1 combines with J gene TRBJ2-7; 8 bases fit TRBD2. Germline CDR1 and CDR2: SQVTM and ANQGSEA. The length of the CDR3 is 14 residues. V was pared by 3 bases and J by 6 bases, with 10 bases of the junction left unmatched. The CDR3 reads CSVDGGAWEREQYF. As DNA, the CDR3 is TGCAGCGTTGACGGGGGGGCTTGGGAGCGCGAGCAGTACTTC.

The chain uses TRBV18 and TRBJ2-7; 7 positions match TRBD2. CDR1 is KGHSH, CDR2 LQKENI, per germline. The length of the CDR3 is 14 residues. Trimming took 3 bases from V and 6 from J; bases not matched to a gene: 8. The DNA for the CDR3 is TGTGCCAGCTCACCGGGCGGGAGCGGGGTCGAGCAGTACTTC. Residues: CASSPGGSGVEQYF.

The chain has TRBV6-9 and TRBJ2-3; 7 bases match TRBD2. The J segment lost 1 base and the V segment lost 2 bases, leaving 3 bases of the junction unmatched. The CDR3 covers 15 residues. The germline V gene has CDR1 MNHGY and CDR2 SVAAGI. CDR3 amino acids: CASSYAGGGTDTQYF. The CDR3 nucleotides are TGTGCCAGCAGTTATGCTGGGGGGGGCACAGATACGCAGTATTTT.

This clone was picked up many times. DNA for the CDR3: TGTGCCAGCAGCCAAGACGGAGCGGGGACAACCACAGATACGCAGTATTTT. This sequence encodes CASSQDGAGTTTDTQYF. The chain joins TRBV4-2 to TRBJ2-3; TRBD2 is a possible D gene (7 bases). The germline V gene has CDR1 LGHNA and CDR2 YNFKEQ. V was cut by 0 bases and J by 2 bases, with 15 bases left in between. CDR3 length: 17 amino acids.

This clone was picked up a small number of times. This may stem from a read error, because a much larger clone lies one nucleotide away. The same CDR3 also results from other DNA sequences found in this sample. The chain couples TRBV29-1 to TRBJ2-7; D ambiguous. The CDR3 is 13 residues long. Germline loops: CDR1 SQVTM, CDR2 ANQGSEA. The ends were cut back, 0 bases at V and 5 bases at J, with 11 bases in the middle. Here the CDR3 DNA reads TGCAGCGTTGAAGAAGGTCGTGGACACGAGCAGTACTTC. Translation gives CSVEEGRGHEQYF.

This clone was counted ten times or more. The chain employs TRBV6-1 and TRBJ2-5; TRBD2 is a possible D gene (6 bases). Trimming left V 7 bases short and J 7 bases short, with 16 bases between. The CDR3 sequence is 13 residues long. CDR1 and CDR2 from the germline V gene are MNHNS and SASEGT. Here the CDR3 reads CASTMTGDGTQYF. The CDR3 bases are TGTGCCAGCACCATGACGGGGGATGGGACCCAGTACTTC.